Described below is a single T cell receptor (beta chain) sequence and its context. Sequenced by immunoSEQ multiplex PCR; TCRdb stores in-frame clones only, minus some. Of 150,000 to 200,000 clones detected, about 93% appear once; the ten largest clones hold roughly 4.5%. The CDR3 totals 19 residues. Germline CDR1 SGDLS, CDR2 YYNGEE. V trimming: 2 bases; J trimming: 6 bases; junction bases outside the gene matches: 15. These data come from a study of blood T cell repertoires in COVID-19. V usage is TRBV9 and J usage is TRBJ2-2, with 11 nucleotides matching TRBD2. This clonotype was sampled from a woman aged 45 to 65 with acute or convalescent COVID-19. Sequenced: peripheral blood. CDR3 nucleotides: TGTGCCAGCAGCGTCCAGGATAGCGGGAGGGCTTATTATGCCGGGGAGCTGTTTTTT. Protein: CASSVQDSGRAYYAGELFF.